This passage covers 21 T cell receptor beta chains from one sample sequenced in a study of blood T cell repertoires in COVID-19. Here immunoSEQ multiplex PCR was the method, and the copy in TCRdb shows in-frame clones only, minus some. The top ten clones hold approximately 6.3% of a sample with 120,000 or so clones, about 86% of them seen once. Sequenced: peripheral blood. The receptors stem from a man older than 75 with active or convalescent COVID-19.

The V call is TRBV6-5, the J call TRBJ1-1, with D unclear. In germline, CDR1 is MNHEY, CDR2 SVGAGI. Trimming removed 7 bases at V and 1 base at J, with 13 bases between. The CDR3 has 14 amino acids. The DNA for the CDR3 is TGTGCCAGCATTCAAGTGGCGGGGAACACTGAAGCTTTCTTT. It encodes CASIQVAGNTEAFF.

V usage is TRBV24-1 and J usage is TRBJ2-2; D is possibly TRBD2 (5 bases). CDR1 is KGHDR, CDR2 SFDVKD, per germline. Trimming shortened V by 9 bases and J by 2 bases, and 15 bases separated the two germline ends. The CDR3 has 15 amino acids. CDR3 amino acids: CATLCRETNTGELFF. CDR3 sequence (DNA): TGTGCCACCCTCTGTCGGGAAACAAACACCGGGGAGCTGTTTTTT.

This rearrangement joins TRBV4-1 to TRBJ2-7, with a tentative D call TRBD2 (5 bases). Germline V gene data show CDR1 as MGHRA and CDR2 as YSYEKL. The CDR3 has 14 amino acids. Trimming pared 4 bases from V and 5 bases from J, leaving 15 bases between. Here the CDR3 reads CASSPRRGEDEQYF. CDR3 nucleotide sequence: TGCGCCAGCAGCCCGCGACGGGGAGAAGACGAGCAGTACTTC.

The chain couples TRBV6-5 to TRBJ2-7; 9 bases align to TRBD1. V trimming: 6 bases; J trimming: 1 base; junction bases outside the gene matches: 4. Per germline, CDR1 MNHEY and CDR2 SVGAGI. The CDR3 contains 14 residues. The CDR3, as DNA: TGTGCCAGCAGACCGGGACAGGGTTCCTACGAGCAGTACTTC. Translation: CASRPGQGSYEQYF.

CDR3 bases: TGTGCCAGCAGCGAGACAGGGGGCCGGAATGAAAAACTGTTTTTT. The encoded protein is CASSETGGRNEKLFF. V is TRBV9 and J is TRBJ1-4; the match to TRBD1 covers 10 bases. The CDR3 consists of 15 residues. CDR1 and CDR2 (germline): SGDLS, YYNGEE. V was pared by 3 bases and J by 5 bases, with 4 bases of the junction left unmatched. The variable domain in full, with the rest retrieved from reference TRBV9 and TRBJ1-4, is DSGVTQTPKHLITATGQRVTLRCSPRSGDLSVYWYQQSLDQGLQFLIQYYNGEERAKGNILERFSAQQFPDLHSELNLSSLELGDSALYFCASSETGGRNEKLFFGSGTQLSVL.

The V gene is TRBV7-2, the J gene TRBJ2-3; 11 bases match TRBD2. CDR1 and CDR2 (germline): SGHTA, FQGNSA. J was trimmed by 0 bases and V by 4 bases; bases with no gene match: 3. The CDR3 length is 16 residues. Here the CDR3 DNA reads TGTGCCAGCAGCTCTAGCGGGGGGACTAGCACAGATACGCAGTATTTT. Amino acid sequence: CASSSSGGTSTDTQYF. The complete variable domain, with remaining parts taken from reference TRBV7-2 and TRBJ2-3, reads GAGVSQSPSNKVTEKGKDVELRCDPISGHTALYWYRQSLGQGLEFLIYFQGNSAPDKSGLPSDRFSAERTGGSVSTLTIQRTQQEDSAVYLCASSSSGGTSTDTQYFGPGTRLTVL.

This clone was observed a few times. The rearrangement uses TRBV4-3 and TRBJ1-6, with unresolved D. V was trimmed by 0 bases and J by 5 bases, leaving 11 bases between them. The CDR3 extends over 16 amino acids. Per the germline V gene, CDR1 is LGHNA and CDR2 is YSLEER. The CDR3 sequence: CASSQDIGFDNSPLHF. The CDR3 region has the DNA TGCGCCAGCAGCCAAGATATCGGTTTCGATAATTCACCCCTCCACTTT.

The V and J genes are TRBV7-2 and TRBJ2-2; the D gene is possibly TRBD1 (6 bases). This CDR3 has 15 residues. The V end was cut by 2 bases, the J end by 5 bases, with 12 bases between. Germline-derived CDR1 and CDR2 are SGHTA and FQGNSA. The CDR3 sequence: CASSLRQGRTGELFF. The CDR3 DNA is TGTGCCAGCAGCTTAAGGCAGGGGCGGACCGGGGAGCTGTTTTTT.

V and J are TRBV7-3 and TRBJ1-6, with 7 nucleotides matching TRBD1. The CDR3 sequence is 15 residues long. Germline lookup yields CDR1 SGHTA and CDR2 FQGTGA. V shed 0 bases and J 8 bases; nucleotides not matched to a gene: 4. In DNA, the CDR3 is TGTGCCAGCAGCTTAACGACAGGGTGGGATTCACCCCTCCACTTT. It encodes CASSLTTGWDSPLHF.

The chain links TRBV28 to TRBJ1-5, with D uncertain. The germline V gene encodes CDR1 MDHEN and CDR2 SYDVKM. The V gene lost 5 bases and the J gene lost 1 base, with 18 bases spanning the gap. This CDR3 comprises 17 residues. The DNA of the CDR3 is TGTGCCAGCAGTCTCTCCAAGGCGGGGATCAGCAATCAGCCCCAGCATTTT. Its translation is CASSLSKAGISNQPQHF.

The V and J genes are TRBV4-2 and TRBJ1-4, with D uncertain. The length of the CDR3 is 17 residues. Trimming left V 4 bases short and J 0 bases short, with 15 bases between. Germline CDR1 and CDR2: LGHNA and YNFKEQ. The CDR3 is CASSLSLLRATNEKLFF. DNA of the CDR3: TGTGCCAGCAGCCTTTCACTTCTTAGAGCAACTAATGAAAAACTGTTTTTT.

This clone appeared once. The J gene is TRBJ2-3, the V gene TRBV9, with 8 bases lining up with TRBD2. The CDR3 contains 15 residues. Germline V gives CDR1 SGDLS, CDR2 YYNGEE. The V gene end was trimmed by 4 bases and the J gene end by 2 bases; junction bases not matched to a gene: 6. The CDR3 region has the DNA TGTGCCAGCAGCCCCCATAGCGGGGCCACAGATACGCAGTATTTT. Translated, it gives CASSPHSGATDTQYF.

The chain combines TRBV9 with TRBJ1-2, with D tentatively TRBD1 (6 bases). Germline-derived CDR1 and CDR2 are SGDLS and YYNGEE. This CDR3 region has 15 residues. Between the trimmed V and J ends, which lost 2 bases and 6 bases, there was a span of 17 bases. The CDR3 sequence: CASSVDSYGSDGYTF. The CDR3 nucleotides read TGTGCCAGCAGCGTGGACAGTTATGGGTCGGATGGCTACACCTTC.

The rearrangement links TRBV5-1 to TRBJ1-1; no firm D call. V lost 4 bases and J lost 6, with 16 bases in between. CDR1 is SGHRS, CDR2 YFSETQ, per germline. The CDR3 covers 14 residues. CDR3 in amino acids: CASSPWEERAEAFF. The CDR3 DNA reads TGCGCCAGCAGCCCCTGGGAAGAGAGGGCTGAAGCTTTCTTT. The full variable domain, in which reference TRBV5-1 and TRBJ1-1 provide the parts outside the CDR3, is KAGVTQTPRYLIKTRGQQVTLSCSPISGHRSVSWYQQTPGQGLQFLFEYFSETQRNKGNFPGRFSGRQFSNSRSEMNVSTLELGDSALYLCASSPWEERAEAFFGQGTRLTVV.

This sequence joins TRBV4-1 and TRBJ2-7, with 7 bases lining up with TRBD1. The CDR3 loop spans 13 amino acids. V was clipped by 4 bases and J by 4 bases; unmatched bases: 4. CDR1 is MGHRA, CDR2 YSYEKL, per germline. The CDR3 loop is CASSLGGQYEQYF. In nucleotides, the CDR3 is TGCGCCAGCAGCCTAGGGGGACAGTACGAGCAGTACTTC.

This chain connects TRBV5-1 to TRBJ2-5; no definite D call. Germline V gene sequence: CDR1 SGHRS, CDR2 YFSETQ. This CDR3 comprises 14 residues. V dropped 0 bases and J dropped 4 bases, with 10 bases sitting between them. In DNA form, the CDR3 reads TGCGCCAGCAGCTTGGTACCCGGCGGAGAGACCCAGTACTTC. It yields the protein CASSLVPGGETQYF.

V gene TRBV7-2 combines with J gene TRBJ2-2; D may be TRBD1 (6 bases). Germline CDR1 and CDR2: SGHTA and FQGNSA. This CDR3 comprises 16 residues. V was cut by 3 bases and J by 5 bases, with 16 bases left in between. For the CDR3, the DNA is TGTGCCAGCAGCTTCGCAGGGGTTGAGGTGACCGGGGAGCTGTTTTTT. Its translation: CASSFAGVEVTGELFF.

This clone was detected only once. The chain links TRBV7-6 to TRBJ2-7; 9 nucleotides align to TRBD1. With V trimmed by 5 bases and J by 1 base, 18 bases remained unmatched. The CDR3 spans 19 residues. Germline CDR1 is SGHVS and CDR2 is FNYEAQ. This CDR3 is CASSPMVGQGTLASYEQYF. The CDR3, as DNA: TGTGCCAGCAGCCCTATGGTGGGACAGGGAACTCTTGCGTCCTACGAGCAGTACTTC.

The chain recombines TRBV19 with TRBJ2-5, with 8 bases matching TRBD1. This CDR3 is 13 amino acids long. V lost 9 bases and J lost 1; bases outside the gene matches: 4. Looked up from germline, CDR1 is LNHDA and CDR2 is SQIVND (reference sequence). CDR3 in amino acids: CASEDRAQETQYF. CDR3 DNA sequence: TGTGCCAGCGAGGACAGGGCCCAAGAGACCCAGTACTTC.

The chain uses TRBV7-6 and TRBJ2-7, with 8 bases aligning to TRBD2. J gave up 5 bases and V 5 bases, and 11 bases lay outside the gene matches. The CDR3 extends over 15 amino acids. Germline-derived CDR1 and CDR2 are SGHVS and FNYEAQ. The DNA of the CDR3 is TGTGCCAGCAGCCCCCGTATAGCGGGGAGGAACGAGCAGTACTTC. Translation gives CASSPRIAGRNEQYF.

This rearrangement joins TRBV27 to TRBJ1-2; D is perhaps TRBD1 (5 bases). Deletions cut 3 bases from V and 5 bases from J, with 10 bases between. The germline V gene has CDR1 MNHEY and CDR2 SMNVEV (reference sequence). There are 13 residues in the CDR3. The CDR3 bases are TGTGCCAGCAGTTTGGGGCCAGGGTATGGCTACACCTTC. Protein: CASSLGPGYGYTF.